The 9 T cell receptor beta chains below were found in one sample sequenced in a study of blood T cells in healthy people across ages. A second roughly 6 to 12 cycle PCR used barcoded and J-beta primers. TCRdb analysed the 5' RACE reads with MiXCR anew, one entry per CDR3 protein. The data show 550,000 to 800,000 distinct CDR3 sequences, about 30% seen once. The sequenced material came from blood. These receptors were taken from a woman older than 75 in good health.

A remark on this clonotype: A much larger clone differs by one base, so this may be a read error. The V gene is TRBV27, the J gene TRBJ2-1; TRBD1 matches 8 bases. The end of the DNA aligns better with TRBJ2-7, so the J call may be wrong. CDR3 length: 13 amino acids. Germline CDR1 reads MNHEY; CDR2 reads SMNVEV (reference sequence). The CDR3 DNA sequence: TGTGCCACCTCAGGGGGCCCCTACAATGAGCAGTACTTC. Encoded protein: CATSGGPYNEQYF.

The genes are TRBV7-2 and TRBJ1-5; 9 bases agree with TRBD1. V shed 5 bases and J 8 bases; nucleotides not matched to a gene: 7. CDR1 and CDR2 (germline): SGHTA, FQGNSA. This CDR3 is 14 amino acids long. CDR3 coding DNA: TGTGCCAGCAGCCCGACAGGGGGTCAGGAGCCCCAGCATTTT. Residues: CASSPTGGQEPQHF.

The rearrangement uses TRBV20-1 and TRBJ1-2; a weak D match, TRBD1 (5 bases). V was trimmed by 0 bases and J by 4 bases, leaving 24 bases between them. The CDR3 runs to 18 residues. Germline lookup yields CDR1 DFQATT and CDR2 SNEGSKA (reference sequence). In nucleotides, the CDR3 is TGCAGTGCTAGAGATCCCAAGACAGAATCCCGGGGTCGCTATGGCTACACCTTC. Protein product: CSARDPKTESRGRYGYTF.

The rearrangement joins TRBV29-1 to TRBJ2-5; D is perhaps TRBD1 or TRBD2 (5 bases each). The CDR3 covers 13 residues. Between the trimmed V and J ends, which lost 6 bases and 0 bases, there was a span of 11 bases. Germline V gene lookup returns CDR1 SQVTM and CDR2 ANQGSEA. This CDR3 is CSVRGRHQETQYF. The CDR3 nucleotides read TGCAGCGTACGGGGACGGCACCAAGAGACCCAGTACTTC. Drawing the rest from reference TRBV29-1 and TRBJ2-5, the complete variable domain is SAVISQKPSRDICQRGTSLTIQCQVDSQVTMMFWYRQQPGQSLTLIATANQGSEATYESGFVIDKFPISRPNLTFSTLTVSNMSPEDSSIYLCSVRGRHQETQYFGPGTRLLVL.

Many counts were recorded for this clonotype. The chain combines TRBV6-1 with TRBJ1-5; perhaps TRBD1 as D (5 bases). Deletions cut 5 bases from V and 0 bases from J, with 23 bases between. Germline V gene data show CDR1 as MNHNS and CDR2 as SASEGT. This CDR3 is built from 19 residues. The CDR3 protein is CASSRSMGDPSYSNQPQHF. The CDR3, as DNA: TGTGCCAGCAGTAGATCAATGGGGGATCCGTCATATAGCAATCAGCCCCAGCATTTT.

This clonotype was counted at least ten times. V is TRBV7-8 and J is TRBJ2-7; D ambiguous. Trimming took 1 base from V and 6 from J, leaving 10 bases between them. Germline V gene data show CDR1 as SGHVS and CDR2 as FQNEAQ. The CDR3 consists of 13 residues. CDR3 nucleotide sequence: TGTGCCAGCAGCTTAGGAGCGTCTGGCGAGCAGTACTTC. Translating it yields CASSLGASGEQYF.

This clonotype was detected many times. This chain uses TRBV6-2 or TRBV6-3 with TRBJ1-6, with D hard to call. Trimming took 2 bases from V and 18 from J, leaving 17 bases between them. The CDR3 runs 13 residues. Germline V gene lookup returns CDR1 MNHEY and CDR2 SVGEGT. CDR3 amino acids: CASSYSDGRRTHF. CDR3 in DNA: TGTGCCAGCAGTTACAGCGATGGTCGCAGAACCCACTTT.

This clonotype was counted between two and nine times. The J gene is TRBJ1-1, the V gene TRBV5-6; D gene uncertain. The CDR3 is made up of 13 amino acids. Between the trimmed V and J ends, which lost 4 bases and 5 bases, there was a span of 12 bases. Germline V gives CDR1 SGHDT, CDR2 YYEEEE. The CDR3 region is CASSTILATEAFF. CDR3 nucleotides: TGTGCCAGCAGCACTATCCTGGCGACTGAAGCTTTCTTT.

Many counts were recorded for this clonotype. This sequence joins TRBV5-1 and TRBJ2-5; unclear D gene. Germline V gene data show CDR1 as SGHRS and CDR2 as YFSETQ. Trimming removed 2 bases from V and 7 bases from J, with 12 bases in between. The CDR3 sequence is 13 residues long. The CDR3, as DNA: TGCGCCAGCAGCTTCCGGACGGATGGGACCCAGTACTTC. Its protein is CASSFRTDGTQYF.